The present T cell receptor (beta chain) was sequenced within a study of blood T cells in healthy people across ages. Germline loops: CDR1 DFQATT, CDR2 SNEGSKA (reference sequence). CDR3 length: 14 amino acids. Trimming removed 0 bases at V and 9 bases at J, with 15 bases between. Using a J-beta primer mix together with a sample-barcoded 5' primer, a second PCR was run for about 6 to 11 cycles. Each CDR3 protein gets one entry after TCRdb re-called the 5' RACE reads with MiXCR. The sample has about 680,000 distinct CDR3 sequences; about 52% are singletons. Input material: blood. The origin of this receptor is a woman aged 60-70 years in good health. The chain is built from TRBV20-1 and TRBJ2-4; D perhaps matches TRBD1 (6 bases). This chain's CDR3 is CSARDTRQGSIQYF. DNA for the CDR3: TGCAGTGCTAGAGATACTCGGCAGGGGAGCATTCAGTACTTC.